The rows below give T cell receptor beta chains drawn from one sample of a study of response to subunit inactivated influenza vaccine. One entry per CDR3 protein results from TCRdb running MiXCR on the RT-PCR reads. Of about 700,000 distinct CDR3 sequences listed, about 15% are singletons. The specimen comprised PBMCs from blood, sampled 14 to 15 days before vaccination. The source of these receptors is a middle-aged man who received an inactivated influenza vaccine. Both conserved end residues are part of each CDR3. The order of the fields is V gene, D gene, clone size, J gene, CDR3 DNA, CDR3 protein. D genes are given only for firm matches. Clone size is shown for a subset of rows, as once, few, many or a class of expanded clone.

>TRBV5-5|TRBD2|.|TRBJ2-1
TGTGCCAGCAGCTTTGCCTTAGCGGGCGCAAGTCGCTATCCGGAGCAGTTCTTC
CASSFALAGASRYPEQFF
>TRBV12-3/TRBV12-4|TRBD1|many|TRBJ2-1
TGTGCCAGCAATCCTTACAGGGGGCATGAGCAGTTCTTC
CASNPYRGHEQFF
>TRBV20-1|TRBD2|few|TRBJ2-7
TGCAGTGCTAGGGTAGCGGGGGAAGCCTACGAGCAGTACTTC
CSARVAGEAYEQYF
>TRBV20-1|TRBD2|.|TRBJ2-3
TGCAGTGCTATAGTTAGCGGGAGGGCATCATATACGCAGTATTTT
CSAIVSGRASYTQYF
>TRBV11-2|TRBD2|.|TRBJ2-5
TGTGCCAGCAGCCCCCGGGGGGGGCTGGGTGAGACCCAGTACTTC
CASSPRGGLGETQYF
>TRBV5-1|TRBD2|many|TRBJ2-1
TGCGCCAGCAGCTTGGGACTAGCGGGGGGGCTCAATGAGCAGTTCTTC
CASSLGLAGGLNEQFF
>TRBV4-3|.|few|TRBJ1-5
TGCGCCAGCAGCCAAGAAGTACAGGGTGATCAGCCCCAGCATTTT
CASSQEVQGDQPQHF
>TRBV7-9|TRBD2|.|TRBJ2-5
TGTGCCAGCAGCTGGGGACTAGCGGGAGTAGAGACCCAGTACTTC
CASSWGLAGVETQYF
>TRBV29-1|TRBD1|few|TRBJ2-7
TGCAGCGTGGGAACTAAACAGGGGTCCGGCGAGCAGTACTTC
CSVGTKQGSGEQYF
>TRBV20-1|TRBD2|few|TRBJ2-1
TGCAGTGCTAGAGATGCCCCTGGCCAGCGGGGGACCGACAATGAGCAGTTCTTC
CSARDAPGQRGTDNEQFF
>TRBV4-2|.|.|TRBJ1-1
TGTGCCAGCAGCCAACCGGGACTGCAGAACACTGAAGCTTTCTTT
CASSQPGLQNTEAFF
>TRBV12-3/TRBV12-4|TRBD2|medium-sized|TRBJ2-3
TGTGCCAGCAGTTCCACTAGCGGGGGGGCGACAGATACGCAGTATTTT
CASSSTSGGATDTQYF
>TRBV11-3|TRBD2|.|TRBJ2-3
TGTGCCAGCAGCCCCTCTAGCGGGAGTAGAAATACGCAGTATTTT
CASSPSSGSRNTQYF
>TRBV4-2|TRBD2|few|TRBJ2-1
TGTGCCAGCAGCCAAGGATCTAGCGGGAGGAATTATGAGCAGTTCTTC
CASSQGSSGRNYEQFF
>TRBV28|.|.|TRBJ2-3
TGTGCCAGCGCGCAGGGACCTCGGGACACAGATACGCAGTATTTT
CASAQGPRDTDTQYF
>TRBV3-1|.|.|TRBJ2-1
TGTGCCAGCAGCCCGACGGCGGGGCCGCTCAACAATGAGCAGTTCTTC
CASSPTAGPLNNEQFF
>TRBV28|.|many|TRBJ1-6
TGTGCCAGCAGTTTAAAACAGTTCCAGCCGTTCTTT
CASSLKQFQPFF
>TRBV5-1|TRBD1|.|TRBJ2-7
TGCGCCAGCAGCATAGTAGGAGGACAGGGGTACGAGCAGTACTTC
CASSIVGGQGYEQYF
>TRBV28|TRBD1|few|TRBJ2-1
TGTGCCACTACCGGGACAGACTACAATGAGCAGTTCTTC
CATTGTDYNEQFF
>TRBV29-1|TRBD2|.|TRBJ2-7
TGCAGCGTTCAGCTCTCTAGCGGGAATTCCGAGCAGTACTTC
CSVQLSSGNSEQYF
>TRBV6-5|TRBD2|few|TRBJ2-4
TGTGCCAGCAGTTACTCGCTAGCGGGGGGCGAAAACATTCAGTACTTC
CASSYSLAGGENIQYF
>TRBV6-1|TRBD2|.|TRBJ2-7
TGTGCCAGTACTAGCGGGAGGTCTAGCGAGCAGTACTTC
CASTSGRSSEQYF
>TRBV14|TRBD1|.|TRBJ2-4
TGTGCCAGCAGCCAGGGCAGGGGGAACATTCAGTACTTC
CASSQGRGNIQYF
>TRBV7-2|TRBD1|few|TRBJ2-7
TGTGCCAGCAGCTCAGACAGGGCAAAGTCCTACGAGCAGTACTTC
CASSSDRAKSYEQYF
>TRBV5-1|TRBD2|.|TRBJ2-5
TGCGCCAGCAGCTTGGTCGGTAGCGGGAGAGGGGAGACCCAGTACTTC
CASSLVGSGRGETQYF
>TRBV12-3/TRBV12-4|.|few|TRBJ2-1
TGTGCCAGCAGTTTAACTCTGTACAATGAGCAGTTCTTC
CASSLTLYNEQFF
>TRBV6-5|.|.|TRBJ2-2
TGTGCCAGCAGTTACTCGTTCGGACACGCGAACACCGGGGAGCTGTTTTTT
CASSYSFGHANTGELFF
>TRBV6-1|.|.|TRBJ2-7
TGTGCCAGCAGACCATCACAAGCCTACGAGCAGTACTTC
CASRPSQAYEQYF
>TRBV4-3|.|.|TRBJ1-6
TGCGCCAGCAGCCAAGATCTTGGCAGATCCAGCTCCTATAATTCACCCCTCCACTTT
CASSQDLGRSSSYNSPLHF
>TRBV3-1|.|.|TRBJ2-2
TGTGCCAGCAGCCAAGATCGCCCGTTATACACCGGGGAGCTGTTTTTT
CASSQDRPLYTGELFF
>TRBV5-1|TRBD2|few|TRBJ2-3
TGCGCCAGCAGCCCAGGAGGAGTAGCGGGAGGAGATACGCAGTATTTT
CASSPGGVAGGDTQYF
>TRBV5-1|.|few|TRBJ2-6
TGCGCCAGCAGCTTAGGACAGCCTACCTCTGGGGCCAACGTCCTGACTTTC
CASSLGQPTSGANVLTF
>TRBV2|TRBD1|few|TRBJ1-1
TGTGCCAGCAACGGAGGGGGCGCGTACACTGAAGCTTTCTTT
CASNGGGAYTEAFF
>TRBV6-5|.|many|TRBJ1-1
TGTGCCAGCAGTTTTCGGCTCGAGGGGACTGAAGCTTTCTTT
CASSFRLEGTEAFF
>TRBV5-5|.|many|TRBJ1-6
TGTGCCAGCAGTCCTACAGCTAATTCACCCCTCCACTTT
CASSPTANSPLHF
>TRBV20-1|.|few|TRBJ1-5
TGCAGTGCTAGTGCGACGGGGGAGCGTCAGCCCCAGCATTTT
CSASATGERQPQHF
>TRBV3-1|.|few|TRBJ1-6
TGTGCCAGCAGCCAAGTTCTTCGTAATAATTCACCCCTCCACTTT
CASSQVLRNNSPLHF
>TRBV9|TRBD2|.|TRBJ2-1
TGTGCCAGCACCGTAGTCTCTAGACTAGCGGAGTTCGCGTCCTACAATGAGCAGTTCTTC
CASTVVSRLAEFASYNEQFF
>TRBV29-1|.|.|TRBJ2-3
TGCAGCGTCCGGTTTATGGCCGCAACCTCGACTTCCACAGATACGCAGTATTTT
CSVRFMAATSTSTDTQYF
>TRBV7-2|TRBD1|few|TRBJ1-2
TGTGCCAGCAGCTTACCGCGACCCGACAGGGGTTATGGCTACACCTTC
CASSLPRPDRGYGYTF